This T cell receptor (beta chain) was profiled in a study of blood T cells in healthy people across ages. In germline, CDR1 is ENHRY, CDR2 SYGVKD. CDR3 size: 16 residues. Trimming at V came to 2 bases and at J to 4 bases, leaving 10 bases not matched to a gene. Comments on this clonotype: This may be a read error: a much more frequent sequence differs by one nucleotide.

Healthy Caucasians from Russia aged about 6 to 100 served as donors. Per-sample yields of isolated PBMCs were at least 6 million. Combining a sample-barcoded 5' primer with a J-beta primer mix, a second PCR ran for about 7 to 12 cycles. The template-switch adaptor was a 5' adaptor with 12 random nucleotides. It tagged each cDNA molecule. Via MiXCR, TCRdb re-called the 5' RACE reads, giving one row per CDR3 protein. The table has around 1.5 million distinct CDR3 sequences, roughly 32% seen once. This chain uses TRBV10-3 with TRBJ2-7; TRBD2 matches at 8 bases. The sequence came from a woman aged 25 to 39 in good health. The sequencing input was blood. The CDR3 reads CAISEGRAGVGYEQYF. CDR3 coding DNA: TGTGCCATCAGTGAGGGACGAGCGGGAGTGGGATACGAGCAGTACTTC.